The T cell receptor (beta chain) under discussion was sequenced for a study of a mutant IDH1 vaccine in newly diagnosed glioma. Germline CDR1 MNHEY, CDR2 SVGAGI. CDR3 size: 14 residues. V shed 2 bases and J shed 4 bases, with 11 bases lying between them. Time point described: week 5, during vaccination. Vaccine doses each comprised 300 ug of mutant IDH1 20-mer peptide, with topical imiquimod. Remarks on this clone: Its antigen is not known.

Profiling relied on immunoSEQ multiplex PCR, and the TCRdb table lists in-frame clones only, not all of them. The table has roughly 28,000 clones, approximately 79% seen once. The material was PBMCs, obtained from a glioma patient whose treatment included an IDH1 peptide vaccine. The receptor was isolated from a man aged 40-55 years with glioma. Some clones in this sample may be carry-over from other donors' samples. This chain connects TRBV6-5 to TRBJ1-1; D may be TRBD1 (6 bases). In DNA form, the CDR3 reads TGTGCCAGCAGTTACCGAGGGGGGGGCACTGAAGCTTTCTTT. Its protein is CASSYRGGGTEAFF.